This TCR beta chain was profiled in a study of shared clonotypes between healthy human individuals. For the study at large: Three plates were used per donor for CD4 naive, three for CD4 memory, two for CD8 naive and one for CD8 memory. Study-wide results and caveats: Naive subsets tended to show greater estimated richness than memory subsets.

The V end lost 0 bases, the J end lost 5 bases, and 7 bases lay between the germline ends. The CDR3 is made up of 13 amino acids. Germline V lookup: CDR1 LGHNA, CDR2 YSLEER. For this clone: Its specificity is unknown. Other DNA sequences in this specimen translate into the identical CDR3.

Profiled with immunoSEQ multiplex PCR; TCRdb holds only in-frame clones, not every one. The data hold fewer than 1.6 million clones, with less than 99% observed a single time. The genes are TRBV4-3 and TRBJ1-2; unclear D gene. The source is a man aged 25 to 40 in good health. Sequencing input: naive CD4+ T cells sorted from blood. As to subset: CD45RA+ positively selected. CDR3 nucleotides: TGCGCCAGCAGCCAAGATCGAGGTTATGGCTACACCTTC. This translates into CASSQDRGYGYTF.